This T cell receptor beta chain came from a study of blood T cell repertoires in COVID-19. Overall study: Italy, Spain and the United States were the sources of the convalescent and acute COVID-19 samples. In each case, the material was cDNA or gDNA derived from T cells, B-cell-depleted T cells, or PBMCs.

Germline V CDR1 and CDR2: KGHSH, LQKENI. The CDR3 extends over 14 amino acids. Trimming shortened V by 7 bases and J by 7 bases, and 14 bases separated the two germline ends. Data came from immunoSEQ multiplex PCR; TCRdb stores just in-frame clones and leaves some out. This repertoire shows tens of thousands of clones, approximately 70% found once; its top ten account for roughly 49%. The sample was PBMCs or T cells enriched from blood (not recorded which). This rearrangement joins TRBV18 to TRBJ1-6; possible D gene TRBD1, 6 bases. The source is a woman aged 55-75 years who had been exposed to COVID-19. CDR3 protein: CASFSRGENSPLHF. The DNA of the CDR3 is TGTGCCAGCTTTAGCAGGGGCGAGAATTCACCCCTCCACTTT.